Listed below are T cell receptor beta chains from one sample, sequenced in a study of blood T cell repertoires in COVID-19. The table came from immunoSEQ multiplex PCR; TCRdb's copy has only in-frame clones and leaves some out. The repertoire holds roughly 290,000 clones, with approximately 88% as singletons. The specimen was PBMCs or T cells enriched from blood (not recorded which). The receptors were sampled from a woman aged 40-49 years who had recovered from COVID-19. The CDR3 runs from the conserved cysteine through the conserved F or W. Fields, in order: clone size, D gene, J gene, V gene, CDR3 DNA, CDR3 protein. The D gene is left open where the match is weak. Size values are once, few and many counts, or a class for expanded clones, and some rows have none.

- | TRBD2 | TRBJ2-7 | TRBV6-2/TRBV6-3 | TGTGCCAGCAGTTACTCGGGACTAGCGGGAGACTACGAGCAGTACTTC | CASSYSGLAGDYEQYF
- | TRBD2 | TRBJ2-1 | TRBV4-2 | TGTGCCAGCAGCCGGCTAGCGGATCCGAATGAGCAGTTCTTC | CASSRLADPNEQFF
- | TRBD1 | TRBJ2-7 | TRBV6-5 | TGTGCCAGCAGTCGGGGACAGGCCTACGAGCAGTACTTC | CASSRGQAYEQYF
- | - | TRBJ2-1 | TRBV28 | TGTGCCAGCAGTTTCCAGGACAATGAGCAGTTCTTC | CASSFQDNEQFF
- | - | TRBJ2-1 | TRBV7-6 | TGTGCCAGCAGCTTTCTCGTGGCAGGCAGGAATGAGCAGTTCTTC | CASSFLVAGRNEQFF
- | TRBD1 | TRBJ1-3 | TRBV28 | TGTGCCAGCAGTCCCACAGGGGTAGACGGAAACACCATATATTTT | CASSPTGVDGNTIYF
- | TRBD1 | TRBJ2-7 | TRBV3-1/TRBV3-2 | TGTGCCAGCAGCCGGACAGGGGGCTTGGGGGAGCAGTACTTC | CASSRTGGLGEQYF
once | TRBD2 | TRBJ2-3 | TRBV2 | TGTGCCAGCAGTCGACTAGCGGGAGATACGCAGTATTTT | CASSRLAGDTQYF
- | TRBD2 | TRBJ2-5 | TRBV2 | TGTGCCAGCCGCGGACTAGCGGGATATCAAGAGACCCAGTACTTC | CASRGLAGYQETQYF
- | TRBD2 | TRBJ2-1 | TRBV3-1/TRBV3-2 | TGTGCCAGCGCCAGCACTAGCGGGAGCAATGAGCAGTTCTTC | CASASTSGSNEQFF
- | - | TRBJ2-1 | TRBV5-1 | TGCGCCAGCAGCGCCGGGACTGAGGCTCAGTTCTTC | CASSAGTEAQFF
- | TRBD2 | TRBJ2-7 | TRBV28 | TGTGCCAGCAGTTTTTGGGGACTAGCGGGACCTGCTACGTTGGAGCAGTACTTC | CASSFWGLAGPATLEQYF
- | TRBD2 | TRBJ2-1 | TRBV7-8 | TGTGCCAGCAGAAAGACTAGCGGGAGCAATGAGCAGTTCTTC | CASRKTSGSNEQFF